These 27 T cell receptor beta chains originate from one sample sequenced in a study of identical twins. TCRdb used MiXCR to reprocess the 5' RACE reads, holding one entry per CDR3 protein. This sample carries about 240,000 distinct CDR3 sequences, about 12% of them seen once, and the ten largest clones take around 4%. Separately, the same data were catalogued under a study of yellow fever vaccine responses in identical twins.

Specimen: memory (CD45RO+) T cells sorted from blood. These receptors all stem from a woman between 18 and 29 years old in good health.

In its sample, this clonotype was seen a few times. The rearrangement links TRBV11-2 to TRBJ2-7; 9 positions agree with TRBD1. Unmatched junction bases numbered 5, after V lost 4 bases and J lost 4 bases. This CDR3 is 14 amino acids long. Germline V CDR1 and CDR2: SGHAT, FQNNGV. CDR3 DNA: TGTGCCAGCAGCTCGGGGGGACAGGGTTACGAGCAGTACTTC. Amino acid sequence: CASSSGGQGYEQYF.

This clonotype came up a few times. The chain couples TRBV4-2 to TRBJ2-2; TRBD2 matches at 12 bases. This CDR3 comprises 16 residues. Germline CDR1 LGHNA, CDR2 YNFKEQ. The V and J ends lost 5 bases and 1 base, in that order; junction bases with no gene match: 2. The CDR3: CASSALAGGNTGELFF. The CDR3 coding sequence is TGTGCCAGCAGCGCACTAGCGGGGGGGAACACCGGGGAGCTGTTTTTT.

The chain recombines TRBV6-1 with TRBJ2-5; a weak D match, TRBD2 (6 bases). Germline-derived CDR1 and CDR2 are MNHNS and SASEGT. There are 13 residues in the CDR3. V lost 3 bases and J lost 5, with 10 bases in between. The CDR3 DNA reads as TGTGCCAGCAGTGACTGGGGGGAGGAGACCCAGTACTTC. Residues: CASSDWGEETQYF.

The sample holds a few counts of this clonotype. V is TRBV7-9 and J is TRBJ1-2, with 8 bases that match TRBD1. This CDR3 has 14 residues. V shed 6 bases, J shed 3 bases, and the junction held 6 bases outside the gene matches. Germline CDR1 is SEHNR and CDR2 is FQNEAQ (reference sequence). The DNA for the CDR3 is TGTGCCAGCAGTAAACAGGGGGTTCACTATGGCTACACCTTC. The encoded protein is CASSKQGVHYGYTF.

This clonotype was recorded a few times. This chain uses TRBV4-2 with TRBJ2-3, with 11 nucleotides matching TRBD2. The CDR3 has 18 residues. V lost 0 bases, J lost 5 bases, and 10 bases stayed unmatched. Germline lookup yields CDR1 LGHNA and CDR2 YNFKEQ. The CDR3: CASSQERLAGGRGDTQYF. The CDR3 DNA sequence: TGTGCCAGCAGCCAAGAACGCCTAGCGGGGGGCCGGGGAGATACGCAGTATTTT.

This clonotype has a count of ten or more. The chain has TRBV29-1 and TRBJ2-7; 13 bases are a match to TRBD2. This CDR3 is 12 amino acids long. Germline assignment: CDR1 SQVTM and CDR2 ANQGSEA. With 2 bases clipped from V and 12 bases from J, the junction kept 4 bases outside the gene matches. The CDR3 loop is CSVEHGLAGVYF. CDR3 in DNA: TGCAGCGTTGAACATGGACTAGCGGGAGTGTACTTC.

This clonotype was seen many times. The chain links TRBV5-1 to TRBJ2-7; D gene ambiguous. The CDR3 is 14 amino acids. Deletions cut 2 bases from V and 2 bases from J, with 11 bases between. Germline V gives CDR1 SGHRS, CDR2 YFSETQ. For the CDR3, the DNA is TGCGCCAGCAGCTTAGTAGGTGGTCCCTACGAGCAGTACTTC. Translation gives CASSLVGGPYEQYF. Using reference TRBV5-1 and TRBJ2-7 for the parts outside the CDR3, the full variable domain is KAGVTQTPRYLIKTRGQQVTLSCSPISGHRSVSWYQQTPGQGLQFLFEYFSETQRNKGNFPGRFSGRQFSNSRSEMNVSTLELGDSALYLCASSLVGGPYEQYFGPGTRLTVT.

V usage is TRBV12-3 or TRBV12-4 and J usage is TRBJ1-2; D unresolved. V was trimmed by 6 bases and J by 8 bases, leaving 16 bases between them. There are 13 residues in the CDR3. The CDR3 coding sequence is TGTGCCAGCAGCCCCGCGGGCTCGAGGGGCTACACCTTC. Translating it yields CASSPAGSRGYTF.

This clonotype was counted between two and nine times. The rearrangement uses TRBV7-9 and TRBJ2-7, with D perhaps matching TRBD2 (5 bases). Germline lookup yields CDR1 SEHNR and CDR2 FQNEAQ (reference sequence). V lost 1 base and J lost 3, with 16 bases in between. This CDR3 has 16 amino acids. The CDR3 protein is CASSLVPGSRVYEQYF. The CDR3 region has the DNA TGTGCCAGCAGCTTAGTTCCGGGGAGTAGGGTCTACGAGCAGTACTTC.

In this sample, this clonotype turned up a few times. The rearrangement links TRBV9 to TRBJ1-1; D gene unclear. The CDR3 contains 13 residues. The germline V gene encodes CDR1 SGDLS and CDR2 YYNGEE. The germline V and J ends were trimmed by 4 bases and 7 bases, with 14 bases remaining between them. The chain's CDR3 is CASSQRPEGEAFF. The CDR3 DNA reads as TGTGCCAGCAGCCAACGTCCGGAGGGTGAAGCTTTCTTT.

The rearrangement links TRBV3-1 to TRBJ1-2, with TRBD1 as a possible D gene (5 bases). V lost 0 bases and J 13 bases, leaving 9 bases between the germline ends. Germline V gene data show CDR1 as LGHDT and CDR2 as YNNKEL (reference sequence). The CDR3 is 11 amino acids. CDR3 residues: CASSQDRGVTF. CDR3 DNA: TGTGCCAGCAGCCAAGATCGGGGGGTCACCTTC.

This clonotype was observed a handful of times. The genes are TRBV30 and TRBJ2-1; D not resolved. Trimming took off 0 bases at V and 1 base at J, with 4 bases between the two ends. CDR1 and CDR2 from the germline V gene are GTSNPN and SVGIG (reference sequence). The CDR3 spans 13 residues. The CDR3 DNA is TGTGCCTGGAGTGTGACTTCCTACAATGAGCAGTTCTTC. Translation: CAWSVTSYNEQFF.

The sample holds many counts of this clonotype. The V gene is TRBV5-1, the J gene TRBJ2-3, with unresolved D. CDR1 and CDR2 from the germline V gene are SGHRS and YFSETQ. This CDR3 comprises 14 residues. V lost 3 bases, J lost 2 bases, and 10 bases lay in between. CDR3 DNA: TGCGCCAGCAGCTCCCGGGTTTCCACAGATACGCAGTATTTT. Encoded protein: CASSSRVSTDTQYF.

The V call is TRBV6-5, the J call TRBJ2-1, with 9 bases aligning to TRBD1. Per germline, CDR1 MNHEY and CDR2 SVGAGI. The ends lost 0 bases at V and 2 bases at J; junction bases unmatched: 11. The CDR3 contains 19 residues. In DNA form, the CDR3 reads TGTGCCAGCAGTTACTCGTGGTGGGGGGGGACAGGGACCTACAATGAGCAGTTCTTC. It codes for CASSYSWWGGTGTYNEQFF.

The chain joins TRBV2 to TRBJ1-5; D is ambiguous. Germline V lookup: CDR1 SNHLY, CDR2 FYNNEI. The germline V and J ends were trimmed by 7 bases and 1 base, with 11 bases remaining between them. This CDR3 has 14 amino acids. CDR3 in DNA: TGTGCCAGCACGAGGGAGGGAAGCAATCAGCCCCAGCATTTT. This sequence encodes CASTREGSNQPQHF.

The chain joins TRBV7-8 to TRBJ2-7; TRBD1 matches 8 bases. Germline loops: CDR1 SGHVS, CDR2 FQNEAQ. The CDR3 runs to 15 residues. The J segment lost 5 bases and the V segment lost 4 bases, leaving 10 bases of the junction unmatched. CDR3 nucleotide sequence: TGTGCCAGCAGCTCGACAGGGGCGATCCCCCACGAGCAGTACTTC. Translated, it gives CASSSTGAIPHEQYF.

The table lists this clonotype with many counts. The chain couples TRBV5-6 to TRBJ1-1, with D perhaps matching TRBD1 (6 bases). Per the germline V gene, CDR1 is SGHDT and CDR2 is YYEEEE. V lost 3 bases to trimming and J lost 6 bases, with 21 bases between them. CDR3 length: 16 residues. The CDR3 reads CASSWHPSGDTAEAFF. CDR3 DNA: TGTGCCAGCAGCTGGCACCCCTCAGGGGATACCGCTGAAGCTTTCTTT.

This clonotype was seen a handful of times. The chain has TRBV20-1 and TRBJ2-2; 7 bases match TRBD2. The length of the CDR3 is 14 residues. CDR1 and CDR2 (germline): DFQATT, SNEGSKA (reference sequence). The V and J ends lost 3 bases and 5 bases, in that order; junction bases with no gene match: 6. CDR3 DNA: TGCAGTGCTAGGAAGAGGGGAGGGACCGGGGAGCTGTTTTTT. Its protein product is CSARKRGGTGELFF.

The chain uses TRBV15 and TRBJ2-3; the match to TRBD2 covers 11 bases. V trimming: 5 bases; J trimming: 2 bases; junction bases outside the gene matches: 6. Germline loops: CDR1 LNHNV, CDR2 YYDKDF (reference sequence). The CDR3 loop spans 16 amino acids. CDR3 bases: TGTGCCACCAGCGGTCTAGCGGGGGGTTTCACAGATACGCAGTATTTT. Encoded protein: CATSGLAGGFTDTQYF.

The V call is TRBV11-3, the J call TRBJ2-2; tentatively, D is TRBD1 (7 bases). Deletions cut 5 bases from V and 14 bases from J, with 27 bases between. CDR3 length: 16 amino acids. CDR1 and CDR2 from the germline V gene are SGHNT and YENEEA. This chain's CDR3 is CASSHTGAKNTGGLFF. The CDR3 DNA follows: TGTGCCAGCAGCCACACAGGGGCGAAGAACACCGGGGGTCTGTTTTTT.

This clonotype was observed a few times. The chain uses TRBV7-8 and TRBJ1-1, with D perhaps TRBD1 (5 bases). Germline assignment: CDR1 SGHVS and CDR2 FQNEAQ. This CDR3 is built from 14 residues. Trimming left V 0 bases short and J 3 bases short, with 8 bases between. The CDR3 protein is CASSLADSDTEAFF. CDR3 nucleotides: TGTGCCAGCAGCTTAGCCGACAGTGACACTGAAGCTTTCTTT.

The chain couples TRBV5-1 to TRBJ1-4; possible D gene TRBD1, 6 bases. Deletions cut 0 bases from V and 4 bases from J, with 13 bases between. Germline V gene data show CDR1 as SGHRS and CDR2 as YFSETQ. The CDR3 consists of 16 residues. For the CDR3, the DNA is TGCGCCAGCAGCTTGGGTCAGGGGAAACTTAATGAAAAACTGTTTTTT. Its translation is CASSLGQGKLNEKLFF.

This chain uses TRBV6-1 with TRBJ2-7; the D gene is possibly TRBD1 (5 bases). Trimming cost V 2 bases and J 7 bases, with 12 bases left between them. The CDR3 is made up of 13 amino acids. Germline-derived CDR1 and CDR2 are MNHNS and SASEGT. In DNA, the CDR3 is TGTGCCAGCAGTGAACAGGTACCAGGGGAGCAGTACTTC. Translated: CASSEQVPGEQYF.

V gene TRBV12-3 or TRBV12-4 combines with J gene TRBJ2-7; D perhaps matches TRBD2 (5 bases). V was pared by 5 bases and J by 5 bases, with 13 bases between. CDR3 length: 13 amino acids. CDR3 in amino acids: CASSRSGSHEQYF. For the CDR3, the DNA is TGTGCCAGCAGTCGATCGGGAAGCCACGAGCAGTACTTC.

The chain links TRBV7-2 to TRBJ2-5; weak D call: TRBD2 (5 bases). The germline V gene has CDR1 SGHTA and CDR2 FQGNSA. CDR3 size: 12 residues. The V gene lost 4 bases and the J gene lost 3 bases, with 6 bases spanning the gap. As DNA, the CDR3 is TGTGCCAGCAGCTCCGGGAAAGAGACCCAGTACTTC. Amino acids: CASSSGKETQYF.

A few counts support this clonotype. V usage is TRBV11-2 and J usage is TRBJ1-3; no firm D call. Germline V CDR1 and CDR2: SGHAT, FQNNGV. The CDR3 length is 15 residues. Trimming removed 2 bases at V and 0 bases at J, with 8 bases between. The CDR3 region has the DNA TGTGCCAGCAGCTTAATCTGGGGCTCTGGAAACACCATATATTTT. Protein product: CASSLIWGSGNTIYF.

This clonotype turned up a few times. The chain recombines TRBV4-2 with TRBJ1-6, with no clear D. Germline CDR1 LGHNA, CDR2 YNFKEQ. This CDR3 spans 15 amino acids. V was trimmed by 0 bases and J by 9 bases, leaving 12 bases between them. The CDR3 here is CASSQDSRGVSPLHF. CDR3 in DNA: TGTGCCAGCAGCCAAGATTCCCGCGGGGTTTCACCCCTCCACTTT.